Listed below are T cell receptor beta chains from one sample, sequenced in a study of sequential checkpoint blockade in melanoma. Here immunoSEQ multiplex PCR was the method, and the copy in TCRdb shows in-frame clones only, minus some. The table records 9,000 to 10,000 clones, about 60% of them present only once. Sample: CD8+ T cells sorted from blood (inferred from file names), taken from a patient given nivolumab and ipilimumab in sequence. The receptors stem from a human donor with melanoma. CDR3s include the opening cysteine and the closing phenylalanine or tryptophan.

CDR3aa: CASSLDRGGELFF
j_gene: TRBJ2-2
len: 13
v_gene: TRBV7-6

CDR3aa: CSVATVGTDTQYF
j_gene: TRBJ2-3
len: 13
v_gene: TRBV29-1

CDR3aa: CASTRGREAFF
j_gene: TRBJ1-1
len: 11
v_gene: TRBV7-9

CDR3aa: CASSVRGGQDYSGANVLTF
j_gene: TRBJ2-6
len: 19
v_gene: TRBV7-2

CDR3aa: CASTNSRLQGYTF
j_gene: TRBJ1-2
len: 13
v_gene: TRBV6-5

CDR3aa: CASSPGTGELFF
j_gene: TRBJ2-2
len: 12
v_gene: TRBV4-1

CDR3aa: CASSQEVSGGLGWQFF
j_gene: TRBJ2-1
len: 16
v_gene: TRBV4-3

CDR3aa: CASSVYRGGGELFF
j_gene: TRBJ2-2
len: 14
v_gene: TRBV6-4

CDR3aa: CASSHQVLDEQFF
j_gene: TRBJ2-1
len: 13
v_gene: TRBV4-1

CDR3aa: CASSYWDSAYEQYF
j_gene: TRBJ2-7
len: 14
v_gene: TRBV6-5

CDR3aa: CASSPMGEKLFF
j_gene: TRBJ1-4
len: 12
v_gene: TRBV19

CDR3aa: CASGSPGGSGNTIYF
j_gene: TRBJ1-3
len: 15
v_gene: TRBV23-1

CDR3aa: CASSFSGGYEQYF
j_gene: TRBJ2-7
len: 13
v_gene: TRBV5-6

CDR3aa: CASSRPGGGRVEQYF
j_gene: TRBJ2-7
len: 15
v_gene: TRBV5-4

CDR3aa: CARSYSRVAGELFF
j_gene: TRBJ2-2
len: 14
v_gene: TRBV6-5

CDR3aa: CASSLEGGAPSYGYTF
j_gene: TRBJ1-2
len: 16
v_gene: TRBV7-9

CDR3aa: CASSHTPQEAVESYTF
j_gene: TRBJ1-2
len: 16
v_gene: TRBV4-1

CDR3aa: CASSELPPRGTQYF
j_gene: TRBJ2-5
len: 14
v_gene: TRBV10-2

CDR3aa: CASRVSGGPRDEQFF
j_gene: TRBJ2-1
len: 15
v_gene: TRBV5-4

CDR3aa: CASSLGSLGNEQFF
j_gene: TRBJ2-1
len: 14
v_gene: TRBV27

CDR3aa: CASSPRGSVAFF
j_gene: TRBJ1-1
len: 12
v_gene: TRBV7-8

CDR3aa: CASSPTPPYEQYF
j_gene: TRBJ2-7
len: 13
v_gene: TRBV27

CDR3aa: CASSIVPRTEAFF
j_gene: TRBJ1-1
len: 13
v_gene: TRBV19

CDR3aa: CASSVGGQPQHF
j_gene: TRBJ1-5
len: 12
v_gene: TRBV11-3

CDR3aa: CASSQGQPYGYTF
j_gene: TRBJ1-2
len: 13
v_gene: TRBV19

CDR3aa: CASSSGSTDTQYF
j_gene: TRBJ2-3
len: 13
v_gene: TRBV6-4

CDR3aa: CASSLILGQVHF
j_gene: TRBJ2-5
len: 12
v_gene: TRBV11-2

CDR3aa: CASSFHSLSGNTIYF
j_gene: TRBJ1-3
len: 15
v_gene: TRBV11-3

CDR3aa: CASSSGGTEAFF
j_gene: TRBJ1-1
len: 12
v_gene: TRBV5-6

CDR3aa: CASSGLHRASAKNIQYF
j_gene: TRBJ2-4
len: 17
v_gene: TRBV7-2

CDR3aa: CASSADPLAGTYNEQFF
j_gene: TRBJ2-1
len: 17
v_gene: TRBV9

CDR3aa: CASRPGGDSNQPQHF
j_gene: TRBJ1-5
len: 15
v_gene: TRBV7-9

CDR3aa: CASSSLDRYYEQYF
j_gene: TRBJ2-7
len: 14
v_gene: TRBV6-5

CDR3aa: CASSVARRQDNEQFF
j_gene: TRBJ2-1
len: 15
v_gene: TRBV9

CDR3aa: CARRSPGQGQETQYF
j_gene: TRBJ2-5
len: 15
v_gene: TRBV5-3

CDR3aa: CASSWGQGYEQYF
j_gene: TRBJ2-7
len: 13
v_gene: TRBV5-6